This entry features one TCR beta chain sequence. There are 14 residues in the CDR3. CDR1 is ENHRY and CDR2 is SYGVKD in the germline V gene. The V gene end was trimmed by 6 bases and the J gene end by 6 bases; junction bases not matched to a gene: 10. The entry originates in a study of OX40 agonist ivuxolimab in advanced cancers. Clones were read by immunoSEQ multiplex PCR, and TCRdb kept only the in-frame ones, dropping some. The repertoire holds tens of thousands of clones, with about 85% as singletons. The sequence derives from an adult with an advanced solid tumor such as melanoma, head and neck, liver or kidney cancer. The V gene is TRBV10-3, the J gene TRBJ2-7, with TRBD1 matching over 8 bases. Sequences were derived from CD4+ or CD8+ T cells sorted from blood, sampled in a trial of the OX40 agonist ivuxolimab. CDR3 loop: CAIRTGQGIFEQYF. The CDR3 DNA is TGTGCCATCAGGACCGGACAGGGTATATTCGAGCAGTACTTC.